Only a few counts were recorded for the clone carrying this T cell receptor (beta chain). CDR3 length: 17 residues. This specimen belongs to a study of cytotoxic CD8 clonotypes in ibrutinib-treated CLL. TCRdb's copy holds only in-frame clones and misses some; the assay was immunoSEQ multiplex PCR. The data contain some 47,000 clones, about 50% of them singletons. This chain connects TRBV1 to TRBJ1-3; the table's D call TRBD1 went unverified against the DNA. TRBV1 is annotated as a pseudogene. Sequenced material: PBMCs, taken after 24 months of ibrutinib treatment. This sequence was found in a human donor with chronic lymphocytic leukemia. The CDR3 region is CTSSQDPQACSGNTIYF. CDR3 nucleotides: TGCACCAGCAGCCAAGATCCCCAGGCCTGCTCTGGAAACACCATATATTTT.